This T cell receptor beta chain was identified in a study of cytomegalovirus exposure and HLA in healthy donors. General study results and limits: The study listed some 160 cytomegalovirus-associated TCR beta chains.

This clone was counted a few times. Its antigen is unidentified. 60 Vbeta and 13 Jbeta primers were used in PCR. Clones were read by immunoSEQ multiplex PCR, and TCRdb kept only the in-frame ones, dropping some. The sample has roughly 190,000 clones, 70% to 85% seen once. Trimming removed 3 bases at V and 5 bases at J, with 19 bases between. CDR3 length equals 16 residues. Germline CDR1 is LNHDA and CDR2 is SQIVND (reference sequence). This sequence joins TRBV19 and TRBJ1-2, with D tentatively TRBD1 (6 bases). The clonotype originates from a man between 40 and 49 years old in good health and CMV-seropositive. Sequenced sample: PBMCs. DNA for the CDR3: TGTGCCAGTAGTATGGCCTCCCGACAGGTCTCGTATGGCTACACCTTC. Translation gives CASSMASRQVSYGYTF.